Listed here are 24 T cell receptor beta chains from one sample, sequenced in a study of cytotoxic CD8 clonotypes in ibrutinib-treated CLL. Here immunoSEQ multiplex PCR was the method, and the copy in TCRdb shows in-frame clones only, minus some. The repertoire holds fewer than 90,000 clones, about 86% seen once, with about 5.8% in the top ten. The sequences come from PBMCs, collected before ibrutinib treatment. The origin of the receptors is a human donor with chronic lymphocytic leukemia.

The V call is TRBV29-1, the J call TRBJ2-5; 10 bases match TRBD2. This CDR3 spans 12 amino acids. CDR1 and CDR2 from the germline V gene are SQVTM and ANQGSEA. V dropped 7 bases and J dropped 3; count of bases not matched to a gene: 2. CDR3 region: CSGLAGEETQYF. CDR3 DNA sequence: TGCAGCGGGCTAGCGGGAGAAGAGACCCAGTACTTC.

This clone has just a few counts. The rearrangement joins TRBV14 to TRBJ2-1; no reliable D call. CDR1 SGHDN and CDR2 FVKESK come from the germline V gene. This CDR3 has 10 residues. Trimming removed 8 bases from V and 5 bases from J, with 4 bases in between. The CDR3, as DNA: TGTGCCAGCTCGAACAATGAGCAGTTCTTC. Translating gives CASSNNEQFF.

In this sample, this clone turned up once. The genes are TRBV5-5 and TRBJ1-2, with D perhaps matching TRBD1 (6 bases). Trimming pared 3 bases from V and 4 bases from J, leaving 13 bases between. CDR3 length: 14 residues. Germline assignment: CDR1 SGHKS and CDR2 YYEKEE (reference sequence). The CDR3 region is CASSSRPDSYGYTF. The CDR3, as DNA: TGTGCCAGCAGCTCGAGGCCGGACAGCTATGGCTACACCTTC.

This chain links TRBV4-3 with TRBJ2-6; D might be TRBD1 (6 bases). V was clipped by 5 bases and J by 4 bases, with 12 bases between them. The CDR3 runs 15 residues. Per the germline V gene, CDR1 is LGHNA and CDR2 is YSLEER. The CDR3 DNA sequence: TGCGCCAGCAGCAGTACAGGGTTCGGGGCCAACGTCCTGACTTTC. Its translation is CASSSTGFGANVLTF.

The rearrangement uses TRBV28 and TRBJ1-4; 7 bases are a match to TRBD1. This CDR3 is built from 13 residues. Germline V lookup: CDR1 MDHEN, CDR2 SYDVKM. V lost 2 bases and J lost 10; bases outside the gene matches: 4. The CDR3 is CASSLEWTGKLFF. The DNA for the CDR3 is TGTGCCAGCAGTTTAGAATGGACAGGAAAACTGTTTTTT.

The chain has TRBV7-2 and TRBJ2-7; TRBD2 agrees at 10 bases. The CDR3 extends over 15 amino acids. Germline CDR1 is SGHTA and CDR2 is FQGNSA. V trimming: 2 bases; J trimming: 5 bases; junction bases outside the gene matches: 6. The CDR3 region is CASSLHSGRFDEQYF. DNA for the CDR3: TGTGCCAGCAGCTTACATAGCGGGAGGTTCGACGAGCAGTACTTC.

The chain recombines TRBV5-1 with TRBJ1-4, with 9 bases lining up with TRBD1. The CDR3 covers 17 residues. Losses at the gene ends were 4 bases for V and 7 bases for J; bases not matched to a gene: 14. Germline V gene lookup returns CDR1 SGHRS and CDR2 YFSETQ. The CDR3 DNA reads TGCGCCAGCAGCCCCACCGGGTGGACAGGGGAGAGTGAAAAACTGTTTTTT. Translated: CASSPTGWTGESEKLFF.

The chain combines TRBV5-1 with TRBJ1-1, with D maybe TRBD1 (5 bases). This CDR3 is 14 amino acids long. Per the germline V gene, CDR1 is SGHRS and CDR2 is YFSETQ. Trimming left V 3 bases short and J 1 base short, with 10 bases between. CDR3 DNA sequence: TGCGCCAGCAGCTCGCATACAGGGAACACTGAAGCTTTCTTT. Translation: CASSSHTGNTEAFF.

J is TRBJ1-1 and V is TRBV20-1; no reliable D call. There are 11 residues in the CDR3. Germline CDR1 reads DFQATT; CDR2 reads SNEGSKA (reference sequence). Trimming took off 2 bases at V and 8 bases at J, with 9 bases between the two ends. In nucleotides, the CDR3 is TGCAGTGCTAGACGGGCGTTGGAAGCTTTCTTT. Its translation: CSARRALEAFF.

The J gene is TRBJ1-2, the V gene TRBV18; tentative D call: TRBD1 (6 bases). There are 15 residues in the CDR3. The germline gives CDR1 KGHSH, CDR2 LQKENI. The V end was cut by 3 bases, the J end by 1 base, with 12 bases between. In DNA, the CDR3 is TGTGCCAGCTCACCCGGACAGCAAATTAACTATGGCTACACCTTC. Its protein product is CASSPGQQINYGYTF.

This chain connects TRBV19 to TRBJ2-7; D is ambiguous. V was pared by 1 base and J by 0 bases, with 13 bases between. The CDR3 covers 16 residues. Per germline, CDR1 LNHDA and CDR2 SQIVND (reference sequence). In DNA form, the CDR3 reads TGTGCCAGTAGTATAGCTCGCATGGGATTCTCCTACGAGCAGTACTTC. Translation gives CASSIARMGFSYEQYF.

The V and J genes are TRBV11-3 and TRBJ2-5, with 8 bases lining up with TRBD1. The CDR3 consists of 15 residues. Per the germline V gene, CDR1 is SGHNT and CDR2 is YENEEA. J was trimmed by 4 bases and V by 5 bases; bases with no gene match: 9. CDR3 DNA: TGTGCCAGCAGCCCCCGGACAGGGTCCCGAGAGACCCAGTACTTC. As protein: CASSPRTGSRETQYF.

There are a few counts of this clone. The chain recombines TRBV9 with TRBJ1-1, with D perhaps matching TRBD1 (5 bases). CDR3 length equals 14 residues. Germline V gene data show CDR1 as SGDLS and CDR2 as YYNGEE. V lost 2 bases and J lost 4, with 12 bases in between. The CDR3 nucleotides read TGTGCCAGCAGCGTTCAGGGAGCGGGCACTGAAGCTTTCTTT. Translated: CASSVQGAGTEAFF.

V is TRBV5-1 and J is TRBJ1-2, with 11 bases that match TRBD1. Germline loops: CDR1 SGHRS, CDR2 YFSETQ. The CDR3 covers 15 residues. J lost 4 bases, V lost 0 bases, and 2 bases had no gene match. In nucleotides, the CDR3 is TGCGCCAGCAGCTTGGTTGGACAGGGGGCCTATGGCTACACCTTC. It specifies CASSLVGQGAYGYTF.

This chain uses TRBV9 with TRBJ1-1; D uncertain. Germline values: CDR1 SGDLS, CDR2 YYNGEE. CDR3 length: 13 residues. V lost 0 bases and J 5 bases, leaving 8 bases between the germline ends. CDR3 sequence: CASSVVTKTEAFF. The CDR3 nucleotides are TGTGCCAGCAGCGTAGTAACAAAGACTGAAGCTTTCTTT.

The chain couples TRBV27 to TRBJ2-1, with TRBD2 matching over 9 bases. Trimming took 4 bases from V and 7 from J; bases not matched to a gene: 14. The CDR3 contains 17 residues. The germline V gene encodes CDR1 MNHEY and CDR2 SMNVEV (reference sequence). The CDR3 sequence: CASSSQKLAGSINEQFF. The CDR3 DNA follows: TGTGCCAGCAGTTCCCAAAAGCTAGCGGGAAGCATAAATGAGCAGTTCTTC.

V gene TRBV10-1 combines with J gene TRBJ2-7; 13 bases match TRBD2. Germline V CDR1 and CDR2: WNHNN, SYGVQD (reference sequence). V dropped 6 bases and J dropped 12; count of bases not matched to a gene: 8. This CDR3 is 13 amino acids long. The DNA for the CDR3 is TGCGCCAGCAGCCAATGGACTAGCGGGAGCCGGTACTTC. It is translated as CASSQWTSGSRYF.

V and J are TRBV4-3 and TRBJ2-3; TRBD2 agrees at 9 bases. V shed 0 bases and J 0 bases; nucleotides not matched to a gene: 4. Germline CDR1 is LGHNA and CDR2 is YSLEER. CDR3 size: 17 residues. This CDR3 is CASSQESTSGSTDTQYF. The DNA of the CDR3 is TGCGCCAGCAGCCAAGAGTCCACTAGCGGGAGCACAGATACGCAGTATTTT.

This clone was detected ten times or more. This sample also contains other DNA sequences that code for the same CDR3. The chain combines TRBV5-1 with TRBJ2-5, with D perhaps TRBD1 (6 bases). There are 13 residues in the CDR3. CDR1 is SGHRS, CDR2 YFSETQ, per germline. Between the trimmed V and J ends, which lost 0 bases and 4 bases, there was a span of 7 bases. The CDR3 sequence: CASSLAGVETQYF. The CDR3 DNA is TGCGCCAGCAGCTTGGCAGGGGTAGAGACCCAGTACTTC.

The V gene is TRBV7-9, the J gene TRBJ2-1, with TRBD1 matching 8 bases. V lost 0 bases, J lost 2 bases, and 9 bases stayed unmatched. This CDR3 is built from 18 residues. Germline CDR1 and CDR2: SEHNR and FQNEAQ (reference sequence). CDR3 nucleotides: TGTGCCAGCAGCTTAGCGCAGCTCTCGGGACAGGCCTACAATGAGCAGTTCTTC. The encoded protein is CASSLAQLSGQAYNEQFF.

The rearrangement uses TRBV27 and TRBJ2-1; 8 nucleotides agree with TRBD1. The CDR3 loop spans 13 amino acids. Germline V CDR1 and CDR2: MNHEY, SMNVEV (reference sequence). Germline trimming cut 8 bases from V and 8 bases from J; bases unmatched to any gene: 8. The CDR3 reads CASRQGNGYEQFF. In DNA, the CDR3 is TGTGCCAGCCGACAGGGGAATGGATATGAGCAGTTCTTC.

The chain uses TRBV9 and TRBJ2-2; TRBD1 or TRBD2 may be the D gene (5 bases each). The V gene's germline CDR1 is SGDLS and CDR2 YYNGEE. The CDR3 is 17 residues long. Trimming took 4 bases from V and 2 from J, leaving 18 bases between them. CDR3 coding DNA: TGTGCCAGCAGCCCGGCCCCCGGGACGGGCAACACCGGGGAGCTGTTTTTT. This gives the protein CASSPAPGTGNTGELFF. The whole variable domain, remainder taken from reference TRBV9 and TRBJ2-2, is DSGVTQTPKHLITATGQRVTLRCSPRSGDLSVYWYQQSLDQGLQFLIQYYNGEERAKGNILERFSAQQFPDLHSELNLSSLELGDSALYFCASSPAPGTGNTGELFFGEGSRLTVL.

The chain uses TRBV6-5 and TRBJ1-1, with D maybe TRBD1 (6 bases). Deletions cut 6 bases from V and 8 bases from J, with 16 bases between. This CDR3 is 13 amino acids long. The germline CDR1 and CDR2 sequences are MNHEY and SVGAGI. The CDR3 nucleotides are TGTGCCAGCAGAACTGGGAGGACAGTGGAAGCTTTCTTT. It yields the protein CASRTGRTVEAFF.

Concerning this clone: The sample holds other DNA sequences that translate to the same CDR3. The rearrangement uses TRBV5-1 and TRBJ2-7; 12 bases are a match to TRBD2. The V and J ends lost 2 bases and 0 bases, in that order; junction bases with no gene match: 0. This CDR3 has 15 amino acids. Germline lookup yields CDR1 SGHRS and CDR2 YFSETQ. CDR3 residues: CASSLLAGGSYEQYF. In DNA form, the CDR3 reads TGCGCCAGCAGCTTACTAGCGGGAGGCTCCTACGAGCAGTACTTC.